These 30 T cell receptor beta chains were sequenced from one sample in a study of shared clonotypes between healthy human individuals. This table comes from immunoSEQ multiplex PCR, and its TCRdb copy is limited to in-frame clones, with some not included. The data hold about 230,000 clones, with just over 65% observed a single time. Material for sequencing was memory CD4+ T cells sorted from blood. Subset denoted: CD45RA-negative fraction. The receptors originated from a man aged 25 to 40 in good health.

V and J are TRBV10-2 and TRBJ2-5; tentatively, D is TRBD2 (6 bases). The CDR3 runs 13 residues. V lost 6 bases, J lost 2 bases, and 10 bases lay in between. Germline lookup yields CDR1 WSHSY and CDR2 SAAADI. CDR3 sequence: CASSRETQETQYF. Written as DNA, the CDR3 is TGCGCCAGCAGCCGGGAGACGCAAGAGACCCAGTACTTC.

The chain links TRBV19 to TRBJ2-1; TRBD1 is a possible D gene (6 bases). V was trimmed by 6 bases and J by 4 bases, leaving 10 bases between them. Germline V gene data show CDR1 as LNHDA and CDR2 as SQIVND (reference sequence). This CDR3 comprises 13 residues. CDR3 loop: CASSRQVYNEQFF. As DNA, the CDR3 is TGTGCCAGTAGCAGACAGGTGTACAATGAGCAGTTCTTC.

The chain links TRBV29-1 to TRBJ2-7; D gene uncertain. Trimming took off 4 bases at V and 3 bases at J, with 16 bases between the two ends. The CDR3 length is 14 residues. The germline gives CDR1 SQVTM, CDR2 ANQGSEA. CDR3 sequence: CSVVLGTLHYEQYF. Written as DNA, the CDR3 is TGCAGCGTTGTTTTGGGTACTCTTCACTACGAGCAGTACTTC.

This rearrangement joins TRBV27 to TRBJ1-2, with 8 bases aligning to TRBD1. The germline V gene encodes CDR1 MNHEY and CDR2 SMNVEV (reference sequence). The CDR3 covers 16 residues. V trimming: 5 bases; J trimming: 3 bases; junction bases outside the gene matches: 11. The CDR3 bases are TGTGCCAGCAGTCCCTACTTAGGACAGGGCGACTATGGCTACACCTTC. It codes for CASSPYLGQGDYGYTF.

This clone occurred once. This chain links TRBV15 with TRBJ2-3; D is possibly TRBD1 (6 bases). The germline CDR1 and CDR2 sequences are LNHNV and YYDKDF (reference sequence). The CDR3 length is 16 residues. Trimming removed 3 bases from V and 3 bases from J, with 16 bases in between. The CDR3: CATSRSDRRATDTQYF. In DNA form, the CDR3 reads TGTGCCACCAGCAGGAGCGACAGGCGGGCTACAGATACGCAGTATTTT.

The chain links TRBV7-9 to TRBJ2-1; TRBD1 agrees at 9 bases. The CDR3 covers 15 residues. J lost 7 bases, V lost 1 base, and 5 bases had no gene match. Germline CDR1 is SEHNR and CDR2 is FQNEAQ (reference sequence). Here the CDR3 DNA reads TGTGCCAGCAGCTTAGATACAGGGGGCTTGAATGAGCAGTTCTTC. Encoded protein: CASSLDTGGLNEQFF.

The rearrangement joins TRBV30 to TRBJ2-2; tentatively, D is TRBD1 or TRBD2 (5 bases each). Germline V gene sequence: CDR1 GTSNPN, CDR2 SVGIG (reference sequence). V was trimmed by 1 base and J by 2 bases, leaving 14 bases between them. The CDR3 is made up of 16 amino acids. In DNA form, the CDR3 reads TGTGCCTGGAGTGCCCCATGGGGGTCCAACACCGGGGAGCTGTTTTTT. This codes for CAWSAPWGSNTGELFF.

The chain employs TRBV18 and TRBJ2-3, with 14 bases lining up with TRBD2. This CDR3 is built from 21 residues. J gave up 6 bases and V 0 bases, and 17 bases lay outside the gene matches. Germline CDR1 KGHSH, CDR2 LQKENI. CDR3 loop: CASSPPADSPGTSGSSDTQYF. For the CDR3, the DNA is TGTGCCAGCTCACCACCGGCTGACAGCCCCGGGACTAGCGGGAGTTCGGATACGCAGTATTTT.

V usage is TRBV6-4 and J usage is TRBJ2-1; 8 bases fit TRBD2. The V gene's germline CDR1 is MRHNA and CDR2 SNTAGT. The CDR3 length is 18 residues. The J segment lost 0 bases and the V segment lost 3 bases, leaving 10 bases of the junction unmatched. CDR3 residues: CASSEGASGFSSYNEQFF. The CDR3 DNA sequence: TGTGCCAGCAGTGAAGGGGCTAGCGGGTTTAGCTCCTACAATGAGCAGTTCTTC.

The rearrangement joins TRBV5-1 to TRBJ2-2; 11 bases map to TRBD1. The CDR3 is 16 amino acids. The V gene end was trimmed by 8 bases and the J gene end by 3 bases; junction bases not matched to a gene: 9. Germline CDR1 reads SGHRS; CDR2 reads YFSETQ. The CDR3 DNA is TGCGCCAGTTCGGACCCGGGACAGGGGGACACCGGGGAGCTGTTTTTT. Translation: CASSDPGQGDTGELFF.

The chain links TRBV15 to TRBJ2-5; D remains ambiguous. The CDR3 is made up of 14 amino acids. Germline V CDR1 and CDR2: LNHNV, YYDKDF (reference sequence). Trimming left V 5 bases short and J 1 base short, with 11 bases between. The CDR3 nucleotides read TGTGCCACCAGCCCGGACCGCGCCCAAGAGACCCAGTACTTC. Amino acid sequence: CATSPDRAQETQYF.

This clone has a handful of counts. CDR3 residues: CASSPRTATMNTEAFF. The CDR3 DNA follows: TGTGCCAGCAGCCCGCGGACAGCTACTATGAACACTGAAGCTTTCTTT. The rearrangement uses TRBV5-5 and TRBJ1-1, with D maybe TRBD1 (6 bases). This CDR3 has 16 amino acids. Trimming cost V 4 bases and J 0 bases, with 16 bases left between them. Germline assignment: CDR1 SGHKS and CDR2 YYEKEE (reference sequence).

The chain recombines TRBV7-9 with TRBJ2-1; 9 nucleotides line up with TRBD2. CDR3 length: 19 amino acids. V was clipped by 2 bases and J by 7 bases; unmatched bases: 18. Germline values: CDR1 SEHNR, CDR2 FQNEAQ (reference sequence). The CDR3 DNA follows: TGTGCCAGCAGCTTATCCCCCAGCGGGGGGAGGGCCTTAGAAAATGAGCAGTTCTTC. Translated, it gives CASSLSPSGGRALENEQFF.

A few counts support this clone. This chain connects TRBV6-1 to TRBJ2-2; D gene uncertain. The CDR3 contains 13 residues. The V end was cut by 3 bases, the J end by 3 bases, with 5 bases between. Germline CDR1 is MNHNS and CDR2 is SASEGT. CDR3 DNA sequence: TGTGCCAGCAGTGACCTGTACACCGGGGAGCTGTTTTTT. It yields the protein CASSDLYTGELFF.

The genes are TRBV4-1 and TRBJ2-3, with TRBD1 identical over 7 bases. CDR1 and CDR2 from the germline V gene are MGHRA and YSYEKL. V shed 6 bases and J 7 bases; nucleotides not matched to a gene: 16. This CDR3 region has 16 residues. CDR3 sequence reads: CASSQVQGSGENTQYF. DNA for the CDR3: TGCGCCAGCAGTCAGGTACAGGGGTCCGGAGAAAATACGCAGTATTTT.

This sequence joins TRBV27 and TRBJ2-3, with a weak D call TRBD2 (6 bases). This CDR3 has 12 amino acids. Germline-derived CDR1 and CDR2 are MNHEY and SMNVEV (reference sequence). Between the trimmed V and J ends, which lost 3 bases and 15 bases, there was a span of 16 bases. CDR3 sequence (DNA): TGTGCCAGCAGTTTGACGGAGGGACTTTACTATTTT. Encoded protein: CASSLTEGLYYF.

The V call is TRBV7-9, the J call TRBJ2-1; 9 bases map to TRBD1. The junction had 5 bases not matched to a gene; V was cut back by 8 bases and J by 3 bases. The CDR3 spans 14 residues. The germline CDR1 and CDR2 sequences are SEHNR and FQNEAQ (reference sequence). CDR3 region: CASSRTGVYNEQFF. The CDR3 DNA reads TGTGCCAGCTCAAGGACAGGGGTCTACAATGAGCAGTTCTTC.

The J gene is TRBJ1-2, the V gene TRBV5-1; possibly TRBD1 for D (5 bases). V lost 0 bases and J lost 4, with 10 bases in between. Germline CDR1 SGHRS, CDR2 YFSETQ. This CDR3 comprises 14 residues. CDR3 residues: CASSLGGRVYGYTF. CDR3 in DNA: TGCGCCAGCAGCTTGGGGGGCCGGGTCTATGGCTACACCTTC.

A single count supports this clone. This rearrangement joins TRBV6-1 to TRBJ2-1; TRBD2 agrees at 10 bases. Germline CDR1 and CDR2: MNHNS and SASEGT. The junction had 6 bases not matched to a gene; V was cut back by 4 bases and J by 6 bases. The CDR3 sequence is 15 residues long. This CDR3 reads CASSGRTSGLNEQFF. As DNA, the CDR3 is TGTGCCAGCAGTGGACGGACTAGCGGCCTCAATGAGCAGTTCTTC.

This clone was seen many times. The chain uses TRBV7-2 and TRBJ2-1, with 9 bases lining up with TRBD2. The germline CDR1 and CDR2 sequences are SGHTA and FQGNSA. The V and J ends lost 1 base and 6 bases, in that order; junction bases with no gene match: 4. The CDR3 has 15 residues. CDR3 sequence (DNA): TGTGCCAGCAGCTTAGGAGCGGGAGGTTTCAATGAGCAGTTCTTC. Translation: CASSLGAGGFNEQFF.

V is TRBV14 and J is TRBJ2-7, with unresolved D. The CDR3 covers 13 residues. Germline CDR1 and CDR2: SGHDN and FVKESK. V was trimmed by 0 bases and J by 4 bases, leaving 7 bases between them. CDR3 DNA sequence: TGTGCCAGCAGCCAAGAGCAGCTTTACGAGCAGTACTTC. Its protein is CASSQEQLYEQYF. The variable domain in full, with the rest retrieved from reference TRBV14 and TRBJ2-7, is EAGVTQFPSHSVIEKGQTVTLRCDPISGHDNLYWYRRVMGKEIKFLLHFVKESKQDESGMPNNRFLAERTGGTYSTLKVQPAELEDSGVYFCASSQEQLYEQYFGPGTRLTVT.

The chain combines TRBV28 with TRBJ1-5; 8 positions match TRBD1. The CDR3 consists of 18 residues. Germline CDR1 reads MDHEN; CDR2 reads SYDVKM. The J segment lost 0 bases and the V segment lost 5 bases, leaving 12 bases of the junction unmatched. This CDR3 reads CASSPTGGQRYSNQPQHF. Written as DNA, the CDR3 is TGTGCCAGCAGTCCCACAGGGGGACAGCGTTATAGCAATCAGCCCCAGCATTTT.

This clone was detected a few times. The chain combines TRBV29-1 with TRBJ1-4; 8 bases match TRBD1. CDR1 and CDR2 from the germline V gene are SQVTM and ANQGSEA. The CDR3 consists of 13 residues. V dropped 7 bases and J dropped 2; count of bases not matched to a gene: 3. The chain's CDR3 is CSAQGATNEKLFF. The CDR3 DNA follows: TGCAGCGCTCAGGGGGCGACTAATGAAAAACTGTTTTTT.

The chain employs TRBV29-1 and TRBJ1-2, with D uncertain. Germline-derived CDR1 and CDR2 are SQVTM and ANQGSEA. The CDR3 length is 13 residues. The ends were cut back, 5 bases at V and 5 bases at J, with 15 bases in the middle. The CDR3 protein is CSVLSAMGYGYTF. In nucleotides, the CDR3 is TGCAGCGTTCTTAGTGCAATGGGGTATGGCTACACCTTC.

This clone was seen a handful of times. The chain combines TRBV25-1 with TRBJ2-6; D is ambiguous. V lost 7 bases and J lost 2, with 0 bases in between. This CDR3 region has 11 residues. Germline-derived CDR1 and CDR2 are MGHDK and SYGVNS. The CDR3 sequence is CASTGANVLTF. CDR3 DNA: TGTGCCAGCACTGGGGCCAACGTCCTGACTTTC.

This clone appeared a few times. This chain joins TRBV21-1 and TRBJ2-5; TRBD1 reflects the table's D call only, with no check against the DNA. TRBV21-1 is tagged as a pseudogene. The CDR3 sequence is 15 residues long. In DNA form, the CDR3 reads TGTGCCAGCAGCAAAGGGCAGGGCGATTGGGAGACCCAGTACTTC. Encoded protein: CASSKGQGDWETQYF.

This clone was seen a few times. This chain uses TRBV18 with TRBJ2-6; D may be TRBD1 (5 bases). The CDR3 is made up of 15 amino acids. Germline assignment: CDR1 KGHSH and CDR2 LQKENI. The V end lost 5 bases, the J end lost 0 bases, and 8 bases lay between the germline ends. CDR3 residues: CASSTRDSGANVLTF. The CDR3 DNA follows: TGTGCCAGCTCAACCAGGGACTCTGGGGCCAACGTCCTGACTTTC. The variable domain in full, completed from reference TRBV18 and TRBJ2-6, reads NAGVMQNPRHLVRRRGQEARLRCSPMKGHSHVYWYRQLPEEGLKFMVYLQKENIIDESGMPKERFSAEFPKEGPSILRIQQVVRGDSAAYFCASSTRDSGANVLTFGAGSRLTVL.

The chain uses TRBV6-1 and TRBJ2-3, with 8 bases lining up with TRBD1. Germline V gives CDR1 MNHNS, CDR2 SASEGT. The CDR3 consists of 15 residues. Unmatched junction bases numbered 3, after V lost 2 bases and J lost 2 bases. CDR3 protein: CASSEWGQDTDTQYF. The CDR3 DNA reads as TGTGCCAGCAGTGAATGGGGACAGGACACAGATACGCAGTATTTT.

This clone was detected a few times. This chain links TRBV28 with TRBJ1-2, with 8 bases matching TRBD1. With V trimmed by 8 bases and J by 3 bases, 11 bases remained unmatched. The CDR3 covers 15 residues. Germline loops: CDR1 MDHEN, CDR2 SYDVKM. The CDR3 DNA reads as TGTGCCAGCGTGGCACCCGGGACAGGCTACTATGGCTACACCTTC. This translates into CASVAPGTGYYGYTF.

J is TRBJ2-3 and V is TRBV9; D is unclear. V was shortened by 7 bases and J by 6 bases, with 9 bases between the two germline ends. This CDR3 region has 11 residues. The germline V gene encodes CDR1 SGDLS and CDR2 YYNGEE. CDR3 region: CASAPADTQYF. CDR3 DNA: TGTGCCAGCGCGCCCGCGGATACGCAGTATTTT.